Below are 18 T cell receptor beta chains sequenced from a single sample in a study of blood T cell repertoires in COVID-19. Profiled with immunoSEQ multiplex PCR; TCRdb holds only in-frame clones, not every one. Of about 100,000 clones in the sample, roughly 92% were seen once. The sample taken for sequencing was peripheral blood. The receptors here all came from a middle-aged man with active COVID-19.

In nucleotides, the CDR3 is TGTGCCAGTAAATCCCTGGACACCAAGAACACTGAAGCTTTCTTT. It specifies CASKSLDTKNTEAFF. This chain connects TRBV19 to TRBJ1-1, with D perhaps TRBD1 (5 bases). The germline V gene encodes CDR1 LNHDA and CDR2 SQIVND (reference sequence). This CDR3 has 15 residues. V was cut by 7 bases and J by 1 base, with 16 bases left in between. Full variable domain (rest looked up from reference TRBV19 and TRBJ1-1): DGGITQSPKYLFRKEGQNVTLSCEQNLNHDAMYWYRQDPGQGLRLIYYSQIVNDFQKGDIAEGYSVSREKKESFPLTVTSAQKNPTAFYLCASKSLDTKNTEAFFGQGTRLTVV.

This chain's CDR3 is CASSLSGKPQYF. In DNA, the CDR3 is TGTGCCAGCTCGTTGTCGGGTAAACCGCAGTATTTT. The chain employs TRBV7-2 and TRBJ2-3; D gene ambiguous. The V and J ends lost 8 bases and 10 bases respectively, with 16 bases between them. This CDR3 contains 12 residues. The V gene's germline CDR1 is SGHTA and CDR2 FQGNSA.

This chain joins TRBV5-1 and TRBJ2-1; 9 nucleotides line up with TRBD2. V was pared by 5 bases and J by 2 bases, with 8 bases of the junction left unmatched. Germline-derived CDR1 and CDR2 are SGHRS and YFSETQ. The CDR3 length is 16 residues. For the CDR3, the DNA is TGCGCCAGCAGAAGAAGTAGCGGGAGCACCTACAATGAGCAGTTCTTC. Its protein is CASRRSSGSTYNEQFF.

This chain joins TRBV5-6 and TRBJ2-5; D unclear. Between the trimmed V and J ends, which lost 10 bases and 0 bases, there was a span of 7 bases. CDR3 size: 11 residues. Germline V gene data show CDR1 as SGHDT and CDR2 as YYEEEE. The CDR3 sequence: CASQNQETQYF. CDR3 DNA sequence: TGTGCCTCACAGAACCAAGAGACCCAGTACTTC. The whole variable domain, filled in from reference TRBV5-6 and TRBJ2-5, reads DAGVTQSPTHLIKTRGQQVTLRCSPKSGHDTVSWYQQALGQGPQFIFQYYEEEERQRGNFPDRFSGHQFPNYSSELNVNALLLGDSALYLCASQNQETQYFGPGTRLLVL.

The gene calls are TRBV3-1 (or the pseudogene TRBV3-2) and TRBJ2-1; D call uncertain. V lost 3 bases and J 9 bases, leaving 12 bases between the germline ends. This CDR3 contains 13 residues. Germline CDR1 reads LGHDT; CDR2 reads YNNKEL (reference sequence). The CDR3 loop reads CASSQTSRVEQFF. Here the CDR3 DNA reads TGTGCCAGCAGCCAGACATCCCGTGTTGAGCAGTTCTTC.

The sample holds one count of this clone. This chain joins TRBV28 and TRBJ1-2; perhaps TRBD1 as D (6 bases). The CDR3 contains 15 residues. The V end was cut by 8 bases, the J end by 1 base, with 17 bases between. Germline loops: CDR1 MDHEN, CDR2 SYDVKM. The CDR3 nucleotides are TGTGCCAGCGGAAGAGAACAGGGTTTTAACTATGGCTACACCTTC. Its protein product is CASGREQGFNYGYTF.

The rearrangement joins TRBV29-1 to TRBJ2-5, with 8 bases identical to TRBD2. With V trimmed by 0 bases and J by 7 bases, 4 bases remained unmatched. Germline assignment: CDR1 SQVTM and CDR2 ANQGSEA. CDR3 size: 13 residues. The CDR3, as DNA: TGCAGCGTTGAAGATCTAGCGGGCCGGACCCAGTACTTC. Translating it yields CSVEDLAGRTQYF.

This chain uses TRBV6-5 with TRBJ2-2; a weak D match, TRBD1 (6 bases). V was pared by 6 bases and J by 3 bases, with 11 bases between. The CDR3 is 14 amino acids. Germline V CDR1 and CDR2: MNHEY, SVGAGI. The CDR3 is CASRTGRDTGELFF. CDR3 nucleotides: TGTGCCAGCAGAACAGGGAGAGACACCGGGGAGCTGTTTTTT.

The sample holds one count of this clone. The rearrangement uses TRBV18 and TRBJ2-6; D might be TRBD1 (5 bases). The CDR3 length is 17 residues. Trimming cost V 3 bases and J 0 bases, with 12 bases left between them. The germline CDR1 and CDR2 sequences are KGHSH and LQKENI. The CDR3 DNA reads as TGTGCCAGCTCACCCCGGTCACAGGACTCTGGGGCCAACGTCCTGACTTTC. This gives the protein CASSPRSQDSGANVLTF. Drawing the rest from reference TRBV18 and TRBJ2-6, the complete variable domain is NAGVMQNPRHLVRRRGQEARLRCSPMKGHSHVYWYRQLPEEGLKFMVYLQKENIIDESGMPKERFSAEFPKEGPSILRIQQVVRGDSAAYFCASSPRSQDSGANVLTFGAGSRLTVL.

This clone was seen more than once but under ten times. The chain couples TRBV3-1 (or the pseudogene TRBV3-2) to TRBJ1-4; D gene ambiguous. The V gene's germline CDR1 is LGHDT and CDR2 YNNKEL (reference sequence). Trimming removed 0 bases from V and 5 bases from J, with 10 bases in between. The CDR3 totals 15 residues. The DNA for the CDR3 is TGTGCCAGCAGCCAAGAACGAGGCACCAATGAAAAACTGTTTTTT. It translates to CASSQERGTNEKLFF.

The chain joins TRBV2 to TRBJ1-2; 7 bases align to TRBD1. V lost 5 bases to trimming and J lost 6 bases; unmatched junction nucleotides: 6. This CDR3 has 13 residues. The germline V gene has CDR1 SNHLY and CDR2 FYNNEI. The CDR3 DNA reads TGTGCCAGCAGTACGGGACAGAAAGATGGCTACACCTTC. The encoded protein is CASSTGQKDGYTF.

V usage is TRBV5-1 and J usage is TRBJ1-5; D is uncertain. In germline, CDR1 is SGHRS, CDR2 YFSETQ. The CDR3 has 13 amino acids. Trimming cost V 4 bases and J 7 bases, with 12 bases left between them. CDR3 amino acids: CASSPQPGQPQHF. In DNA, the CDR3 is TGCGCCAGCAGCCCCCAGCCGGGGCAGCCCCAGCATTTT.

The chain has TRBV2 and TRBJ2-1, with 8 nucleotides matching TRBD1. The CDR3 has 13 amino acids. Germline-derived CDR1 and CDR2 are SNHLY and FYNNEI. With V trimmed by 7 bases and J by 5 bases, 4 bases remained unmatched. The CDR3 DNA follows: TGTGCCAGCAAGAGGGACAGGAACAATGAGCAGTTCTTC. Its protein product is CASKRDRNNEQFF. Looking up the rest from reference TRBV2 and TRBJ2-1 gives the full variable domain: EPEVTQTPSHQVTQMGQEVILRCVPISNHLYFYWYRQILGQKVEFLVSFYNNEISEKSEIFDDQFSVERPDGSNFTLKIRSTKLEDSAMYFCASKRDRNNEQFFGPGTRLTVL.

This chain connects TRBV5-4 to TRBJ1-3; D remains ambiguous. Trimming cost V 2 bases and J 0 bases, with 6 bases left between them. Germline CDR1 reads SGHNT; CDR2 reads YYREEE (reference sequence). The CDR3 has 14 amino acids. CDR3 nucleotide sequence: TGTGCCAGCAGCTTAGAACACTCTGGAAACACCATATATTTT. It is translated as CASSLEHSGNTIYF.

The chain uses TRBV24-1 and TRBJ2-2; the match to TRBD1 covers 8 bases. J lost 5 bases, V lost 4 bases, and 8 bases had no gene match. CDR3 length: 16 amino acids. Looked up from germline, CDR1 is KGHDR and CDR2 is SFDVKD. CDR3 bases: TGTGCCACCAGTGACCCCGGGACAGGAAGAACCGGGGAGCTGTTTTTT. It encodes CATSDPGTGRTGELFF.

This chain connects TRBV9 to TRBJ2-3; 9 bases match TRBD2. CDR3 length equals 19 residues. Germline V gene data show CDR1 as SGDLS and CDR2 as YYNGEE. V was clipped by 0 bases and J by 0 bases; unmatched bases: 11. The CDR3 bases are TGTGCCAGCAGCGTAGCTAAATTAGCGGGAGCTTTTAGCACAGATACGCAGTATTTT. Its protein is CASSVAKLAGAFSTDTQYF.

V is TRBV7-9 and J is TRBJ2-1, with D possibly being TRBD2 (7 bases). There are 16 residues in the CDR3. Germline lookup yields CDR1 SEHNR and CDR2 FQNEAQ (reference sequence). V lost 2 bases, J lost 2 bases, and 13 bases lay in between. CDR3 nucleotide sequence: TGTGCCAGCAGCTTAATTGGGGGGGCCACCTACAATGAGCAGTTCTTC. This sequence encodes CASSLIGGATYNEQFF.

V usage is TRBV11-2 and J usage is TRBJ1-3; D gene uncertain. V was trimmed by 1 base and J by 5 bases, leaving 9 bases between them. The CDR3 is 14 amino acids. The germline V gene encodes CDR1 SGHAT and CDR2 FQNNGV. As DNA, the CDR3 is TGTGCCAGCAGCTTAGTTGGCGGCAGAAACACCATATATTTT. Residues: CASSLVGGRNTIYF.